What follows are 4 T cell receptor beta chains derived from one specimen sequenced in a study of blood T cells in healthy people across ages. The authors ran a second PCR of about 6 to 12 cycles using a sample-barcoded 5' primer and a J-beta primer mix. TCRdb reprocessed the 5' RACE reads with MiXCR, giving one entry per CDR3 protein. This sample has roughly 720,000 distinct CDR3 sequences; about 55% occur once, and the top ten carry approximately 40%. The specimen was blood. The receptor source for this set is a man older than 75 in good health.

This clonotype has only a few counts. J is TRBJ2-4 and V is TRBV6-5, with D possibly TRBD1 on 5 matching bases. V lost 6 bases and J 2 bases, leaving 11 bases between the germline ends. Looked up from germline, CDR1 is MNHEY and CDR2 is SVGAGI. This CDR3 comprises 14 residues. The CDR3 here is CASRPQGTKNIQYF. The CDR3 DNA reads as TGTGCCAGCAGACCCCAGGGAACCAAAAACATTCAGTACTTC.

This rearrangement joins TRBV7-9 to TRBJ2-6; possibly TRBD1 for D (6 bases). The V gene's germline CDR1 is SEHNR and CDR2 FQNEAQ (reference sequence). This CDR3 region has 15 residues. Trimming shortened V by 6 bases and J by 0 bases, and 9 bases separated the two germline ends. CDR3: CASRRDISGANVLTF. CDR3 in DNA: TGTGCCAGCAGACGGGACATCTCTGGGGCCAACGTCCTGACTTTC.

This chain connects TRBV4-1 to TRBJ2-3; 11 nucleotides line up with TRBD2. J lost 14 bases, V lost 1 base, and 17 bases had no gene match. The germline CDR1 and CDR2 sequences are MGHRA and YSYEKL. The CDR3 has 17 residues. The CDR3, as DNA: TGCGCCAGCAGCCAAGGGGTGGCTAGCGGGAGGCGAAGATACGCGTATTTT. It codes for CASSQGVASGRRRYAYF.

In this sample, this clonotype turned up a few times. Possible read error: a much larger clone is one base away. V is TRBV7-2 and J is TRBJ2-1; 7 positions match TRBD2. V shed 4 bases, J shed 4 bases, and the junction held 7 bases outside the gene matches. In germline, CDR1 is SGHTA, CDR2 FQGNSA. The CDR3 spans 15 residues. The chain's CDR3 is CASSCGGGGYNEQFF. CDR3 bases: TGTGCCAGCAGCTGCGGGGGAGGAGGGTACAATGAGCAGTTCTTC.